Below are 6 T cell receptor beta chains sequenced from a single sample in a study of metastatic and nonmetastatic thyroid tumors (dated by TCRdb to 2019 to 2021). Before undergoing thyroid surgery, none of the patients had been given any kind of treatment. The library was obtained by PCR. Sequencing took place on an Illumina HiSeq 4000. Through fastp at Q25 and MiXCR, TCRdb rebuilt clones from the public reads, retaining in-frame beta chains. This sample is represented by 20,000 to 25,000 clones; more than 20% of them were singletons. Approximately 8% of the sample is taken by the ten largest. The source material was blood. These receptors all come from a female donor with papillary thyroid cancer or a benign thyroid nodule (not recorded which). Some clones in this sample may be carry-over from other donors' samples.

This clone has at least ten counts. The gene calls are TRBV7-2 and TRBJ1-5; unclear D gene. Per the germline V gene, CDR1 is SGHTA and CDR2 is FQGNSA. V shed 0 bases and J shed 5 bases, with 8 bases lying between them. The CDR3 covers 14 residues. The CDR3 DNA sequence: TGTGCCAGCAGCTTAGCTCCGGTCTATCAGCCCCAGCATTTT. It yields the protein CASSLAPVYQPQHF.

This clone was detected once. An end of the junction differs from the germline gene, which may be a read error. The chain joins TRBV30 to TRBJ1-2; 10 positions match TRBD1. The germline CDR1 and CDR2 sequences are GTSNPN and SVGIG (reference sequence). There are 15 residues in the CDR3. Written as DNA, the CDR3 is TGTTCCTGGAGTGCCCTCTCCGGGACAGGGGTCGGCTACACCTTC. Protein sequence: CSWSALSGTGVGYTF.

There are many counts of this clone. The rearrangement joins TRBV5-6 to TRBJ1-2; 7 bases fit TRBD1. Germline CDR1 and CDR2: SGHDT and YYEEEE. V lost 5 bases to trimming and J lost 8 bases; unmatched junction nucleotides: 9. CDR3 length: 13 residues. The CDR3 loop reads CASSLGQATGYTF. CDR3 nucleotide sequence: TGTGCCAGCAGTCTCGGACAGGCGACGGGCTACACCTTC.

Regarding this clone: At one end the junction does not follow the germline gene, possibly because of a read error. The chain employs TRBV18 and TRBJ2-7; tentative D call: TRBD2 (5 bases). The CDR3 totals 15 residues. Germline V gene data show CDR1 as KGHSH and CDR2 as LQKENI. CDR3 coding DNA: TGTGCCTGCTCCCCGACAATGGGCCGGGGCTACGAGCAGTACTTC. Translated: CACSPTMGRGYEQYF.

Ten or more counts support this clone. This specimen includes other DNA sequences encoding the same CDR3. The CDR3 loop reads CASSLVGGGETQYF. CDR3 DNA sequence: TGTGCCAGCAGTTTGGTAGGCGGGGGGGAGACCCAGTACTTC. The chain joins TRBV27 to TRBJ2-5; 8 bases are shared with TRBD2. The CDR3 loop spans 14 amino acids. The junction had 5 bases not matched to a gene; V was cut back by 3 bases and J by 5 bases. Germline lookup yields CDR1 MNHEY and CDR2 SMNVEV (reference sequence).

There are many counts of this clone. Just one base apart from a much larger clone, this may be a read error. The chain combines TRBV28 with TRBJ1-2; D gene ambiguous. The CDR3 length is 15 residues. Germline V CDR1 and CDR2: MDHEN, SYDVKM. CDR3 amino acids: CASTPTEGSNYGHTF. In DNA, the CDR3 is TGTGCCAGCACTCCAACGGAGGGTTCTAACTATGGCCACACCTTC.